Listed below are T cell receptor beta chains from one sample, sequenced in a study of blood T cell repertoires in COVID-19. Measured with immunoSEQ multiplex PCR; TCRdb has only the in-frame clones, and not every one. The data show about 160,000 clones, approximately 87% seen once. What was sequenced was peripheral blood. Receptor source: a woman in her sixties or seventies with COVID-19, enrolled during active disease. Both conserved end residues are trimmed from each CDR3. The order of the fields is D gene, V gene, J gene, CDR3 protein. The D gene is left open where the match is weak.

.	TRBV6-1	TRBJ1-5	ASSEATRSNQPQH
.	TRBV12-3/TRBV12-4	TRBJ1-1	ASSLNGGSF
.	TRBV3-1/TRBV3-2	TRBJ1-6	ASSQVSGSPSPLH
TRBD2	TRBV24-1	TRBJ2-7	ASSGGPLYEQY
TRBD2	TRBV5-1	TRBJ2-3	ASSLNPFGGGGTDTQY
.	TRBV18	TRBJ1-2	ASSPRRVIHNYGYT
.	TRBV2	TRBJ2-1	ASIGTRSYNEQF
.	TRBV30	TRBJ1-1	AWSVLRQTGTEAF
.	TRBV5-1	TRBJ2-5	ASSSSGEETQY
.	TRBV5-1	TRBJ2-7	ASSLEADYEQY
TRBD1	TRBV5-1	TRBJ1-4	ASGLQGANEKLF
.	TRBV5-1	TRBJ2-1	ASSPLQSSYNEQF
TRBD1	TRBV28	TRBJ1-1	ASSPGQANTEAF
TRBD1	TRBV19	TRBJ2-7	ASSLRDRGTYEQY
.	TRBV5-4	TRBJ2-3	ASSAGRGTDTQY
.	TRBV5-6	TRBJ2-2	ASSYDRSTGELF
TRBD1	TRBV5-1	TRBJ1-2	ASSKGAGGYT
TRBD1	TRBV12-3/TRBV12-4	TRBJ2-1	ASGREGANEQF
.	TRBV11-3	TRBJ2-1	ASSATPRGEQF
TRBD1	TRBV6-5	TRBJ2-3	ASKDTGDADTQY
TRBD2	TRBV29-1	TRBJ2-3	SVVGLAGATDTQY
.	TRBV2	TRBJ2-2	ASSDRGPHTGELF
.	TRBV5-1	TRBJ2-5	ASGSGPQETQY
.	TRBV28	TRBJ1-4	ASGATNEKLF
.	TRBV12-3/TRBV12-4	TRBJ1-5	ASGDNQPQH
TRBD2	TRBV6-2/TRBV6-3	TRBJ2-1	ASSYSPSGGLYNEQF
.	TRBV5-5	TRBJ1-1	ASSSFTGNTEAF
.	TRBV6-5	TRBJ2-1	ASSYTGRGSYNEQF
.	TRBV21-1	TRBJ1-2	ASSKLRHRAGGGYT
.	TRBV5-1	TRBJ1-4	ASSQQSFQGEKLF
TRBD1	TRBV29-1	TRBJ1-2	SARDSVIST
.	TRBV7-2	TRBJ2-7	ASSFTMTEYEQY
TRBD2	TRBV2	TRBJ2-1	ASREGVAGVSEQF
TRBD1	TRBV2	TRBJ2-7	ASRKTGLAYEQY
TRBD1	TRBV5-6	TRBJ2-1	ASSLIYRTGTGKGNEQF
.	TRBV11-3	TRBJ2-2	ASSLEASNTGELF